This T cell receptor beta chain was observed in a study of blood T cell repertoires in COVID-19. Study summary: Acute and convalescent COVID-19 specimens originated in the United States, Italy and Spain.

TCRdb's copy holds only in-frame clones and misses some; the assay was immunoSEQ multiplex PCR. The sample has over 200,000 clones; 89% are singletons. The CDR3 is 16 amino acids. Germline CDR1 reads SGHTA; CDR2 reads FQGNSA. The V segment lost 2 bases and the J segment 4 bases; nucleotides outside the gene matches: 7. The V gene is TRBV7-2, the J gene TRBJ2-7, with TRBD1 matching over 11 bases. This TCR was sampled from a man in his 60s who had recovered from COVID-19. Sample: peripheral blood. The CDR3 protein is CASSLSGGTGGYEQYF. The CDR3 region has the DNA TGTGCCAGCAGCTTAAGCGGCGGGACAGGGGGTTACGAGCAGTACTTC.